This TCR beta chain was profiled in a study of shared clonotypes between healthy human individuals. Study-wide background: The plates for each donor numbered three CD4 naive, three CD4 memory, two CD8 naive and one CD8 memory. Overall study results and limits: Enrolling few donors narrowed the genetic and exposure-history diversity that was represented. For naive CD4 cells, roughly 4.6% of clonotypes were shared across a few donors.

Terminally differentiated effector memory CD45RA+ cells were excluded from the naive CD8 cells, which were CD45RO-negative and positively selected for CCR7. The donors were all Caucasian adults (living in Nashville, Tennessee). The table came from immunoSEQ multiplex PCR; TCRdb's copy has only in-frame clones and leaves some out. This sample has about 2,100,000 clones, with roughly 91% found just once. As for this clone: Its specificity is not known.

Deletions cut 1 base from V and 4 bases from J, with 14 bases between. This CDR3 has 15 amino acids. Looked up from germline, CDR1 is LGHNA and CDR2 is YNFKEQ. This TCR was sampled from a man aged 18 to 35 in good health. Some clones in this sample may be carry-over from other donors' samples. The sample consisted of naive CD8+ T cells from PBMCs. The chain is built from TRBV4-2 and TRBJ2-7; D may match TRBD1 or TRBD2 (6 bases each). The CDR3 reads CASSQGTEGEYEQYF. The CDR3 bases are TGTGCCAGCAGCCAAGGCACGGAGGGGGAATACGAGCAGTACTTC.